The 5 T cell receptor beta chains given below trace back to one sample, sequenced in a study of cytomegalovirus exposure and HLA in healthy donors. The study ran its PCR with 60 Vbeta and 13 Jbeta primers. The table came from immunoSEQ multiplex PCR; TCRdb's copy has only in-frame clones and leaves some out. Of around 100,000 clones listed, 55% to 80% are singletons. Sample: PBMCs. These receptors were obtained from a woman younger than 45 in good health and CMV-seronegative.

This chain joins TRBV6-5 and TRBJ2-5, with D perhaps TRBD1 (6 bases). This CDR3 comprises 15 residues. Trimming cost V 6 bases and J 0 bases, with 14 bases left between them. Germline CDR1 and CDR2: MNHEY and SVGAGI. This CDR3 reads CASSLGQTYQETQYF. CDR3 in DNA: TGTGCCAGCAGCCTAGGACAGACGTACCAAGAGACCCAGTACTTC.

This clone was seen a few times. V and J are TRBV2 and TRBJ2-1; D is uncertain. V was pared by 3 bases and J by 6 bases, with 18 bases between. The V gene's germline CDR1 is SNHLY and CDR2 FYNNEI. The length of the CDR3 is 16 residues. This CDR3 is CASSDLSVSVSNEQFF. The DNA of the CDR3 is TGTGCCAGCAGTGATCTTTCTGTCTCAGTTTCCAATGAGCAGTTCTTC. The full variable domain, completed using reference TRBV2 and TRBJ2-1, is EPEVTQTPSHQVTQMGQEVILRCVPISNHLYFYWYRQILGQKVEFLVSFYNNEISEKSEIFDDQFSVERPDGSNFTLKIRSTKLEDSAMYFCASSDLSVSVSNEQFFGPGTRLTVL.

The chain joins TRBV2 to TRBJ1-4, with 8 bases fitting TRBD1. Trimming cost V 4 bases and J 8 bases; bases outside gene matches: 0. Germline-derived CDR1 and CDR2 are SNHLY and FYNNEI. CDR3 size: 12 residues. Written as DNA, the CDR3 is TGTGCCAGCAGTGGGACAGGGGAAAAACTGTTTTTT. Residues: CASSGTGEKLFF. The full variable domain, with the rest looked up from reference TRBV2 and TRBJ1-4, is EPEVTQTPSHQVTQMGQEVILRCVPISNHLYFYWYRQILGQKVEFLVSFYNNEISEKSEIFDDQFSVERPDGSNFTLKIRSTKLEDSAMYFCASSGTGEKLFFGSGTQLSVL.

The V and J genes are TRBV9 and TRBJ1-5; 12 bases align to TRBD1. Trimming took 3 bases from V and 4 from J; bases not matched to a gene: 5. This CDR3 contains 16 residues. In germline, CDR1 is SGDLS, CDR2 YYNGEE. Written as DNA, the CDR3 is TGTGCCAGCAGCGCGGGGACAGGGGGCCCTAATCAGCCCCAGCATTTT. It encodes CASSAGTGGPNQPQHF. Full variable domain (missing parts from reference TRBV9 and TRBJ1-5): DSGVTQTPKHLITATGQRVTLRCSPRSGDLSVYWYQQSLDQGLQFLIQYYNGEERAKGNILERFSAQQFPDLHSELNLSSLELGDSALYFCASSAGTGGPNQPQHFGDGTRLSIL.

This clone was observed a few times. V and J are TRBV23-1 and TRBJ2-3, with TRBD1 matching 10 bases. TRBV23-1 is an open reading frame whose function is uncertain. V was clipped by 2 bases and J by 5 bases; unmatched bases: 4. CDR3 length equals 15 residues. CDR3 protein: CASSQDRGHGDTQYF. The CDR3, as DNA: TGCGCCAGCAGTCAAGACAGGGGGCATGGAGATACGCAGTATTTT.